This T cell receptor (beta chain) was profiled in a study of spatial heterogeneity in lung cancer. Background on the study: 72 TRACERx patients with early, untreated non-small cell lung cancer donated samples. The average count in raw reads for each unique TCR and UMI combination exceeded 8.5 appearances. Study findings and constraints: Circulating ubiquitous expanded tumor TCRs were observed more frequently at resection than at follow-up.

On this clonotype: Its antigen is as yet unknown.

Per the germline V gene, CDR1 is SNHLY and CDR2 is FYNNEI. The CDR3 is made up of 19 amino acids. Trimming took 0 bases from V and 1 from J, leaving 19 bases between them. The time point here: blood at routine non-recurrence follow-up after resection. Frozen PBMC, nontumor lung or tumor provided whole RNA, which was sequenced unsorted. Every TCR cDNA molecule bore its own unique molecular identifier. TCRdb reprocessed the 5' RACE reads via MiXCR and lists one record per CDR3 protein. Among roughly 120,000 distinct CDR3 sequences, 12% were seen once, and the ten largest hold around 16%. This chain uses TRBV2 with TRBJ1-5; tentative D call: TRBD1 (5 bases). This clonotype was obtained from a male donor with early-stage non-small cell lung cancer. This material consisted of PBMCs, taken at follow-up. The CDR3 sequence is CASSEALPYWGDSNQPQHF. The CDR3 DNA sequence: TGTGCCAGCAGTGAAGCGCTTCCCTACTGGGGGGACAGCAATCAGCCCCAGCATTTT. Drawing the rest from reference TRBV2 and TRBJ1-5, the complete variable domain is EPEVTQTPSHQVTQMGQEVILRCVPISNHLYFYWYRQILGQKVEFLVSFYNNEISEKSEIFDDQFSVERPDGSNFTLKIRSTKLEDSAMYFCASSEALPYWGDSNQPQHFGDGTRLSIL.